The clone carrying this T cell receptor beta chain was observed a few times. Antigen unknown. CDR3 size: 13 residues. V lost 4 bases to trimming and J lost 3 bases, with 11 bases between them. Germline V gene data show CDR1 as SGHRS and CDR2 as YFSETQ. These data come from a study of CD8+CD57+ T cells in acquired aplastic anemia. Whole-study context: The average for DNA from sorted CD4+ and CD8+ cells was 3.2 ug.

Genomic DNA was employed as the template in profiling TCR beta VDJ and CDR3. TCRdb used MiXCR to reprocess the reads, holding one entry per CDR3 protein. The sample records about 190,000 distinct CDR3 sequences, 55% to 70% being singletons. Study-wide results and limits: Patients and healthy controls showed no significant CD8+ Simpson's diversity difference. The study identified roughly 29 CD8+ CDR3 sequences shared by patients and controls.

The rearrangement links TRBV5-1 to TRBJ2-7, with D possibly TRBD2 on 6 matching bases. Sequencing was performed on sorted CD4+, CD8+, or CD8+CD57+ T cells (not recorded which) from PBMCs. The receptor's source is a human donor with severe aplastic anemia or a healthy control (not recorded which). The CDR3 coding sequence is TGCGCCAGCAGCACCCCGGAGGGCTACGAGCAGTACTTC. Its translation is CASSTPEGYEQYF.